The 22 T cell receptor beta chains below come from one sample, sequenced in a study of T cell changes during pregnancy in multiple sclerosis. Assay used: immunoSEQ multiplex PCR; TCRdb lists only in-frame clones, some missing. The sample carries about 46,000 clones, 85% to 95% recorded once. The sample was CD8+ T cells from peripheral blood mononuclear cells, taken after pregnancy. The origin of the receptors is a female donor with multiple sclerosis, enrolled in a pregnancy study.

CDR3 residues: CASSLWTGSSPLHF. Here the CDR3 DNA reads TGTGCCAGCAGTTTATGGACAGGGAGTTCACCCCTCCACTTT. The chain recombines TRBV28 with TRBJ1-6; 7 nucleotides align to TRBD1. This CDR3 has 14 residues. Germline assignment: CDR1 MDHEN and CDR2 SYDVKM. Germline trimming cut 0 bases from V and 9 bases from J; bases unmatched to any gene: 2. The full variable domain, rest sourced from reference TRBV28 and TRBJ1-6, is DVKVTQSSRYLVKRTGEKVFLECVQDMDHENMFWYRQDPGLGLRLIYFSYDVKMKEKGDIPEGYSVSREKKERFSLILESASTNQTSMYLCASSLWTGSSPLHFGNGTRLTVT.

V gene TRBV15 combines with J gene TRBJ2-1; 7 bases line up with TRBD2. The junction had 7 bases not matched to a gene; V was cut back by 3 bases and J by 5 bases. Germline V lookup: CDR1 LNHNV, CDR2 YYDKDF (reference sequence). The CDR3 length is 15 residues. The CDR3 DNA follows: TGTGCCACCAGCAGGGGTGTAGGGAGGGACAATGAGCAGTTCTTC. Protein: CATSRGVGRDNEQFF. The whole variable domain, remainder taken from reference TRBV15 and TRBJ2-1, is DAMVIQNPRYQVTQFGKPVTLSCSQTLNHNVMYWYQQKSSQAPKLLFHYYDKDFNNEADTPDNFQSRRPNTSFCFLDIRSPGLGDTAMYLCATSRGVGRDNEQFFGPGTRLTVL.

This sequence joins TRBV15 and TRBJ2-7; 8 positions match TRBD1. The CDR3 sequence is 16 residues long. After removal of 0 bases from V and 6 bases from J, the junction contained 10 bases not matched to a gene. Germline CDR1 LNHNV, CDR2 YYDKDF (reference sequence). CDR3 sequence: CATSRDIARGRLEQYF. In DNA form, the CDR3 reads TGTGCCACCAGCAGAGATATAGCCAGGGGGCGCCTCGAGCAGTACTTC.

The J gene is TRBJ2-3, the V gene TRBV21-1; the table's D call of TRBD2 was not tested on the DNA. TRBV21-1 is described as a pseudogene. This CDR3 is built from 19 residues. The CDR3: CASSDQGPGTSGRRDTQYF. Here the CDR3 DNA reads TGTGCCAGCAGCGATCAAGGGCCCGGGACTAGCGGGAGGCGGGATACGCAGTATTTT.

This chain joins TRBV6-4 and TRBJ2-1; the match to TRBD2 covers 7 bases. The V and J ends lost 5 bases and 7 bases, in that order; junction bases with no gene match: 5. The germline V gene has CDR1 MRHNA and CDR2 SNTAGT. The CDR3 length is 13 residues. The CDR3 loop reads CASSTTAGNEQFF. The CDR3 region has the DNA TGTGCCAGCAGTACCACAGCGGGGAATGAGCAGTTCTTC.

The chain uses TRBV9 and TRBJ2-1; TRBD1 matches at 7 bases. The CDR3 spans 14 residues. The germline V gene has CDR1 SGDLS and CDR2 YYNGEE. V dropped 0 bases and J dropped 8; count of bases not matched to a gene: 5. CDR3 in amino acids: CASSVGRGSDEQFF. Here the CDR3 DNA reads TGTGCCAGCAGCGTAGGCAGGGGGAGCGATGAGCAGTTCTTC.

The V gene is TRBV7-9, the J gene TRBJ2-1; D is perhaps TRBD1 (5 bases). Trimming removed 3 bases from V and 7 bases from J, with 13 bases in between. The V gene's germline CDR1 is SEHNR and CDR2 FQNEAQ (reference sequence). This CDR3 has 14 amino acids. This chain's CDR3 is CASSFEGAGNEQFF. CDR3 nucleotides: TGTGCCAGCAGCTTCGAAGGGGCTGGGAATGAGCAGTTCTTC.

V gene TRBV9 combines with J gene TRBJ1-1; D perhaps matches TRBD1 (6 bases). Per germline, CDR1 SGDLS and CDR2 YYNGEE. The CDR3 loop spans 15 amino acids. V gave up 3 bases and J gave up 4 bases, with 16 bases separating them. The CDR3 loop is CASSEGEGMLTEAFF. The DNA for the CDR3 is TGTGCCAGCAGCGAGGGGGAGGGGATGCTCACTGAAGCTTTCTTT.

The chain combines TRBV7-2 with TRBJ2-1; TRBD2 aligns across 8 bases. After removal of 10 bases from V and 0 bases from J, the junction contained 5 bases not matched to a gene. CDR3 length: 14 residues. CDR1 and CDR2 from the germline V gene are SGHTA and FQGNSA. CDR3 DNA: TGTGCCATGCGGGAGGCGGGCTCCTACAATGAGCAGTTCTTC. This codes for CAMREAGSYNEQFF.

Concerning this clone itself: The same CDR3 is also encoded by other DNA sequences in this sample. The chain combines TRBV9 with TRBJ2-3, with TRBD2 as a possible D gene (5 bases). V was cut by 1 base and J by 4 bases, with 13 bases left in between. Germline values: CDR1 SGDLS, CDR2 YYNGEE. This CDR3 comprises 15 residues. CDR3 DNA sequence: TGTGCCAGCAGCGTAAGTGGGAGAGGTGCAGATACGCAGTATTTT. It specifies CASSVSGRGADTQYF.

The chain joins TRBV6-1 to TRBJ2-7; 13 bases map to TRBD2. V lost 1 base to trimming and J lost 0 bases; unmatched junction nucleotides: 3. Germline V gene data show CDR1 as MNHNS and CDR2 as SASEGT. CDR3 length: 17 residues. The DNA of the CDR3 is TGTGCCAGCAGTGAAGGACTAGCGGGGGGCCGCTCCTACGAGCAGTACTTC. Residues: CASSEGLAGGRSYEQYF.

In this sample, this clone turned up a few times. The J gene is TRBJ1-6, the V gene TRBV7-9; 7 bases agree with TRBD1. V lost 6 bases, J lost 10 bases, and 12 bases stayed unmatched. The CDR3 covers 15 residues. The V gene's germline CDR1 is SEHNR and CDR2 FQNEAQ (reference sequence). The CDR3 protein is CASSFNRGERSPLHF. In DNA form, the CDR3 reads TGTGCCAGCAGTTTTAACAGGGGAGAGAGATCACCCCTCCACTTT.

V gene TRBV5-1 combines with J gene TRBJ2-7; D uncertain. The germline V gene encodes CDR1 SGHRS and CDR2 YFSETQ. Trimming took 0 bases from V and 5 from J, leaving 9 bases between them. The CDR3 is made up of 13 amino acids. CDR3 residues: CASSLESVNEQYF. The DNA for the CDR3 is TGCGCCAGCAGCTTGGAATCAGTTAACGAGCAGTACTTC.

In DNA, the CDR3 is TGTGCCAGCAGCCAAGATCAGTCTAGCGGGGTCTACGAGCAGTACTTC. It yields the protein CASSQDQSSGVYEQYF. The chain combines TRBV4-2 with TRBJ2-7, with 9 bases identical to TRBD2. Per germline, CDR1 LGHNA and CDR2 YNFKEQ. This CDR3 comprises 16 residues. Losses at the gene ends were 0 bases for V and 3 bases for J; bases not matched to a gene: 6.

The chain recombines TRBV29-1 with TRBJ2-5; 10 bases are a match to TRBD2. Per germline, CDR1 SQVTM and CDR2 ANQGSEA. CDR3 size: 18 residues. V dropped 3 bases and J dropped 1; count of bases not matched to a gene: 14. The DNA of the CDR3 is TGCAGCGTTGAGGACGTCGGGGGTAGCGGGGGGAGCCAAGAGACCCAGTACTTC. This sequence encodes CSVEDVGGSGGSQETQYF.

V and J are TRBV30 and TRBJ2-7; D is possibly TRBD2 (6 bases). The germline V gene has CDR1 GTSNPN and CDR2 SVGIG (reference sequence). V was trimmed by 4 bases and J by 6 bases, leaving 19 bases between them. The CDR3 is 14 amino acids. CDR3 residues: CAWTLIHGGSEQYF. CDR3 in DNA: TGTGCCTGGACCCTAATTCACGGGGGTAGCGAGCAGTACTTC.

The V gene is TRBV27, the J gene TRBJ1-5; 8 nucleotides match TRBD1. In germline, CDR1 is MNHEY, CDR2 SMNVEV (reference sequence). CDR3 size: 14 residues. Germline trimming cut 3 bases from V and 9 bases from J; bases unmatched to any gene: 7. CDR3 amino acids: CASSLAGGFGPQHF. As DNA, the CDR3 is TGTGCCAGCAGTTTGGCAGGGGGCTTTGGGCCCCAGCATTTT.

CDR3 protein: CASSPRWGDNQPQHF. CDR3 nucleotides: TGTGCCAGCAGTCCTCGCTGGGGGGACAATCAGCCCCAGCATTTT. V gene TRBV27 combines with J gene TRBJ1-5; D possibly corresponds to TRBD1 (5 bases). Trimming took 5 bases from V and 3 from J, leaving 14 bases between them. The CDR3 runs 15 residues. Germline CDR1 MNHEY, CDR2 SMNVEV (reference sequence).

J is TRBJ2-6 and V is TRBV9; tentative D call: TRBD2 (6 bases). Germline CDR1 is SGDLS and CDR2 is YYNGEE. CDR3 length equals 18 residues. V was pared by 3 bases and J by 5 bases, with 21 bases between. The DNA for the CDR3 is TGTGCCAGCAGCGGCGGGGATCGGGACGTCCCGAGGGCCAACGTCCTGACTTTC. Amino acids: CASSGGDRDVPRANVLTF. Combining the CDR3 with reference TRBV9 and TRBJ2-6 gives the whole variable domain DSGVTQTPKHLITATGQRVTLRCSPRSGDLSVYWYQQSLDQGLQFLIQYYNGEERAKGNILERFSAQQFPDLHSELNLSSLELGDSALYFCASSGGDRDVPRANVLTFGAGSRLTVL.

V and J are TRBV27 and TRBJ2-7; 8 bases fit TRBD1. V shed 8 bases, J shed 4 bases, and the junction held 10 bases outside the gene matches. The CDR3 runs to 14 residues. CDR1 MNHEY and CDR2 SMNVEV come from the germline V gene (reference sequence). CDR3 sequence reads: CASGGGTGIYEQYF. CDR3 nucleotides: TGTGCCAGCGGCGGCGGGACAGGTATATACGAGCAGTACTTC.

V usage is TRBV5-4 and J usage is TRBJ2-1, with D perhaps TRBD2 (5 bases). CDR3 size: 12 residues. The germline gives CDR1 SGHNT, CDR2 YYREEE (reference sequence). V was trimmed by 1 base and J by 6 bases, leaving 5 bases between them. CDR3 sequence reads: CASSLTSNEQFF. The CDR3 nucleotides read TGTGCCAGCAGCTTGACTAGCAATGAGCAGTTCTTC.

V is TRBV19 and J is TRBJ2-1; D is possibly TRBD2 (5 bases). V was cut by 5 bases and J by 6 bases, with 14 bases left in between. From germline, CDR1 is LNHDA and CDR2 SQIVND (reference sequence). The CDR3 has 14 residues. Here the CDR3 DNA reads TGTGCCAGTAGTTTCCCCGGGATCTTCAATGAGCAGTTCTTC. Protein: CASSFPGIFNEQFF.